The next 2 T cell receptor beta chains were all read from a single sample in a study of long-term antiretroviral therapy in people with HIV. Researchers ran immunoSEQ v3.0 at survey level. Only in-frame clones appear in the TCRdb table, and some are missing; sequencing was by immunoSEQ multiplex PCR. The profile shows roughly 21,000 clones, 65% to 80% of them singletons. The sample here was unsorted PBMCs, taken 4.1 years after starting antiretroviral therapy. These receptors were obtained from a middle-aged woman with HIV.

This clone came up once. The chain is built from TRBV2 and TRBJ1-1; TRBD1 aligns across 9 bases. The V segment lost 3 bases and the J segment 7 bases; nucleotides outside the gene matches: 3. The CDR3 length is 13 residues. In germline, CDR1 is SNHLY, CDR2 FYNNEI. This CDR3 reads CASSDDRGNEAFF. The DNA for the CDR3 is TGTGCCAGCAGTGACGACAGGGGGAATGAAGCTTTCTTT.

J is TRBJ2-1 and V is TRBV4-2, with D possibly matching TRBD2 (6 bases). V was clipped by 1 base and J by 3 bases, with 13 bases between them. The CDR3 is made up of 16 amino acids. The V gene's germline CDR1 is LGHNA and CDR2 YNFKEQ. The CDR3 nucleotides are TGTGCCAGCAGCCAAGCCATAGCGGAGGACTACAATGAGCAGTTCTTC. It codes for CASSQAIAEDYNEQFF.